This TCR beta chain was documented in a study of blood T cell repertoires in COVID-19 (dated by TCRdb to the early 2020s). Some background on the complete study: Samples covering the acute and convalescent phases of COVID-19 were provided by collaborators in the United States, Italy and Spain. Sample metadata almost always included a de-identified subject ID, COVID-19 status, age in years and sex. Samples came from the ongoing ImmuneRACE study (first 160 participants) plus 1,254 subjects from 6 global collaborators. Subjects who had been exposed to COVID-19, were actively infected with it, or had recovered from it provided the deeply sampled blood TCRbeta repertoires that made up the dataset. The prospective study material was composed of cDNA or gDNA derived from T cells, B-cell-depleted T cells, or PBMCs. Where HLA class I and class II types were available, the types were taken from metadata supplied by the sample provider, not from assay-based typing. The repertoires were made available in a free public database intended to serve as a resource for research on the immune response to SARS-CoV-2. The investigation overall reported the following: Clinical and demographic metadata were provided uncurated, with the amount varying by source and participant.

Details on this clone: No cognate antigen has been identified for it. Per-nucleotide qualities are absent, and no much larger clonotype sits a single base away.

The collaborating institutions used their own protocols to collect whole blood in K2EDTA tubes. Collaborator samples were shipped for TCRbeta analysis as frozen whole blood, isolated PBMCs, or DNA extracted from either sample type. TCRbeta CDR3 regions were amplified from genomic DNA using the immunoSEQ Assay, a bias-controlled multiplex PCR. The original pipeline was this. Nucleated cell counts per sample were estimated from amplification of reference gene primers within the assay. To quantify the absolute abundance of each unique TCRbeta CDR3 rearrangement, sequence reads were collapsed and filtered. For each sample, productive Simpson clonality was calculated as the square root of Simpson's diversity index across productive rearrangements. Held by TCRdb, this immuneACCESS table contains in-frame sequences only and omits some clones. Under half of the omission traces to an unresolved V gene where checked; the cause of the rest is unknown. V and J calls plus clone size are reproduced from that table; the DNA served to infer D and trimming. The sample records fewer than 45,000 clones, 90% of which are singletons. Of the sample, approximately 6% is held by the ten largest clones.

CDR1 and CDR2 (SGHTA, FQGNSA) derive from the germline V gene. V is cut back by 0 bases and J by 2 bases, with 7 bases in the junction unmatched. Including cysteine and phenylalanine, the CDR3 has 17 amino acids. The only DNA kept is the CDR3, 51 bases in frame from the first base. The chain is encoded by TRBV7-2 joined to TRBJ2-1; 7 central bases correspond to TRBD2. The sample was peripheral blood. This clonotype was obtained from a human donor in a cohort sampled during active COVID-19. The DNA reads as follows: TGTGCCAGCAGCTTAGCGCCGGGGAGCGGGGCCTACAATGAGCAGTTCTTC. Its translation is CASSLAPGSGAYNEQFF.